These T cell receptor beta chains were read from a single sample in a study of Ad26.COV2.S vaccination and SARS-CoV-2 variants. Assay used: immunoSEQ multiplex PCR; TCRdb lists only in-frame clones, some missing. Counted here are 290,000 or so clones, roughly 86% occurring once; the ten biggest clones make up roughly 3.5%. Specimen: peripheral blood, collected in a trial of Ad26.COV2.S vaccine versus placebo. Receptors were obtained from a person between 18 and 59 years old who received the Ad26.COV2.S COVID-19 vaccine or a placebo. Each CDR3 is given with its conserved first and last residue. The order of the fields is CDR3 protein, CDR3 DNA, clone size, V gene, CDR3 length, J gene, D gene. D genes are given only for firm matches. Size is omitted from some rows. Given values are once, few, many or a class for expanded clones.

cdr3_aa: CASSLGPSGGAHEQFF; cdr3_nt: TGTGCCAGCAGCTTAGGGCCTAGCGGGGGGGCCCATGAGCAGTTCTTC; clone_size: few; v_call: TRBV7-9; cdr3_length: 16; j_call: TRBJ2-1; d_call: TRBD2
cdr3_aa: CASSLTNSYNEQFF; cdr3_nt: TGTGCCAGCAGCTTAACAAACTCCTACAATGAGCAGTTCTTC; clone_size: NA; v_call: TRBV7-3; cdr3_length: 14; j_call: TRBJ2-1; d_call: NA
cdr3_aa: CASSGTSGTDTQYF; cdr3_nt: TGTGCCAGCTCCGGGACTAGCGGCACAGATACGCAGTATTTT; clone_size: NA; v_call: TRBV18; cdr3_length: 14; j_call: TRBJ2-3; d_call: TRBD2
cdr3_aa: CASSFREITDTQYF; cdr3_nt: TGTGCCAGCAGCTTCCGGGAGATCACAGATACGCAGTATTTT; clone_size: once; v_call: TRBV7-9; cdr3_length: 14; j_call: TRBJ2-3; d_call: NA
cdr3_aa: CASSADGENSPLHF; cdr3_nt: TGTGCCAGCAGTGCGGACGGAGAGAATTCACCCCTCCACTTT; clone_size: NA; v_call: TRBV6-2/TRBV6-3; cdr3_length: 14; j_call: TRBJ1-6; d_call: NA
cdr3_aa: CASSTLDTRAGNTIYF; cdr3_nt: TGTGCCAGCAGCACTCTAGACACGCGTGCCGGAAACACCATATATTTT; clone_size: NA; v_call: TRBV7-2; cdr3_length: 16; j_call: TRBJ1-3; d_call: NA
cdr3_aa: CASSGRIYGYTF; cdr3_nt: TGTGCCAGCAGCGGGAGGATCTATGGCTACACCTTC; clone_size: few; v_call: TRBV9; cdr3_length: 12; j_call: TRBJ1-2; d_call: NA
cdr3_aa: CASSSDSNTEAFF; cdr3_nt: TGTGCCAGCAGTTCGGACTCGAACACTGAAGCTTTCTTT; clone_size: NA; v_call: TRBV6-5; cdr3_length: 13; j_call: TRBJ1-1; d_call: NA
cdr3_aa: CASRWEMENTGELFF; cdr3_nt: TGTGCCAGCAGATGGGAGATGGAGAACACCGGGGAGCTGTTTTTT; clone_size: NA; v_call: TRBV2; cdr3_length: 15; j_call: TRBJ2-2; d_call: NA
cdr3_aa: CASSETGNSPLHF; cdr3_nt: TGTGCCAGCAGTGAGACAGGGAATTCACCCCTCCACTTT; clone_size: NA; v_call: TRBV6-1; cdr3_length: 13; j_call: TRBJ1-6; d_call: TRBD1
cdr3_aa: CASSQTSSPETQYF; cdr3_nt: TGTGCCAGCAGTCAGACTAGCTCCCCAGAGACCCAGTACTTC; clone_size: NA; v_call: TRBV6-5; cdr3_length: 14; j_call: TRBJ2-5; d_call: TRBD2
cdr3_aa: CASSSGTGYWTEAFF; cdr3_nt: TGCGCCAGCAGCTCGGGGACAGGGTATTGGACTGAAGCTTTCTTT; clone_size: NA; v_call: TRBV5-1; cdr3_length: 15; j_call: TRBJ1-1; d_call: TRBD1
cdr3_aa: CASSAQSPGYGYTF; cdr3_nt: TGTGCCAGCAGTGCACAGAGCCCGGGCTATGGCTACACCTTC; clone_size: NA; v_call: TRBV28; cdr3_length: 14; j_call: TRBJ1-2; d_call: NA
cdr3_aa: CASSLMHPRGPGGGNQPQHF; cdr3_nt: TGTGCCAGCAGTCTTATGCACCCCCGGGGCCCGGGGGGGGGCAATCAGCCCCAGCATTTT; clone_size: NA; v_call: TRBV6-6; cdr3_length: 20; j_call: TRBJ1-5; d_call: NA
cdr3_aa: CASSRTGGAGETQYF; cdr3_nt: TGTGCCAGCAGTCGCACAGGGGGCGCCGGGGAGACCCAGTACTTC; clone_size: NA; v_call: TRBV6-5; cdr3_length: 15; j_call: TRBJ2-5; d_call: TRBD1
cdr3_aa: CASSFFTGDGYTF; cdr3_nt: TGTGCCAGCAGTTTTTTCACAGGGGATGGCTACACCTTC; clone_size: few; v_call: TRBV12-3/TRBV12-4; cdr3_length: 13; j_call: TRBJ1-2; d_call: TRBD1
cdr3_aa: CASSSLDVSYEQYF; cdr3_nt: TGTGCCAGCAGCTCTTTAGACGTATCCTACGAGCAGTACTTC; clone_size: few; v_call: TRBV7-2; cdr3_length: 14; j_call: TRBJ2-7; d_call: NA
cdr3_aa: CAWSRGLFPYEQYF; cdr3_nt: TGTGCCTGGAGTAGGGGACTCTTTCCCTACGAGCAGTACTTC; clone_size: NA; v_call: TRBV30; cdr3_length: 14; j_call: TRBJ2-7; d_call: NA
cdr3_aa: CASSLADSGGDTIYF; cdr3_nt: TGCGCCAGCAGCTTGGCCGACAGCGGTGGGGACACCATATATTTT; clone_size: few; v_call: TRBV5-1; cdr3_length: 15; j_call: TRBJ1-3; d_call: NA
cdr3_aa: CASSQDMGAYGYTF; cdr3_nt: TGTGCCAGCAGCCAAGATATGGGGGCTTATGGCTACACCTTC; clone_size: few; v_call: TRBV3-1/TRBV3-2; cdr3_length: 14; j_call: TRBJ1-2; d_call: NA
cdr3_aa: CASTGGYNEQFF; cdr3_nt: TGTGCCAGCACCGGAGGTTACAATGAGCAGTTCTTC; clone_size: NA; v_call: TRBV7-9; cdr3_length: 12; j_call: TRBJ2-1; d_call: NA
cdr3_aa: CASSQGQLRSSYNSPLHF; cdr3_nt: TGTGCCAGCAGCCAGGGACAACTAAGGAGCTCCTATAATTCACCCCTCCACTTT; clone_size: NA; v_call: TRBV14; cdr3_length: 18; j_call: TRBJ1-6; d_call: NA
cdr3_aa: CASSPNFNEKLFF; cdr3_nt: TGTGCCAGCAGCCCCAACTTTAATGAAAAACTGTTTTTT; clone_size: NA; v_call: TRBV3-1/TRBV3-2; cdr3_length: 13; j_call: TRBJ1-4; d_call: NA
cdr3_aa: CASSPYLGDTQYF; cdr3_nt: TGTGCCAGCAGCCCTTATCTTGGAGATACGCAGTATTTT; clone_size: NA; v_call: TRBV14; cdr3_length: 13; j_call: TRBJ2-3; d_call: NA
cdr3_aa: CASSQGETVTYEQYF; cdr3_nt: TGTGCCAGCAGCCAAGGGGAGACGGTGACCTACGAGCAGTACTTC; clone_size: NA; v_call: TRBV4-2; cdr3_length: 15; j_call: TRBJ2-7; d_call: NA
cdr3_aa: CAWISRDRGTGELFF; cdr3_nt: TGTGCCTGGATAAGCCGGGACAGGGGGACCGGGGAGCTGTTTTTT; clone_size: NA; v_call: TRBV30; cdr3_length: 15; j_call: TRBJ2-2; d_call: TRBD1
cdr3_aa: CATSDPSLAGDTQYF; cdr3_nt: TGTGCCACCAGTGATCCCTCACTAGCGGGAGATACGCAGTATTTT; clone_size: few; v_call: TRBV24-1; cdr3_length: 15; j_call: TRBJ2-3; d_call: TRBD2
cdr3_aa: CASSSRGHTEAFF; cdr3_nt: TGTGCCAGCAGTTCGAGGGGGCACACTGAAGCTTTCTTT; clone_size: many; v_call: TRBV28; cdr3_length: 13; j_call: TRBJ1-1; d_call: TRBD1
cdr3_aa: CASSPNGGIGYEQYF; cdr3_nt: TGTGCCAGCAGCCCAAATGGGGGGATAGGTTACGAGCAGTACTTC; clone_size: NA; v_call: TRBV5-6; cdr3_length: 15; j_call: TRBJ2-7; d_call: NA
cdr3_aa: CASSRGENGYTF; cdr3_nt: TGTGCCAGCAGTCGCGGGGAGAATGGCTACACCTTC; clone_size: NA; v_call: TRBV4-2; cdr3_length: 12; j_call: TRBJ1-2; d_call: NA
cdr3_aa: CSVVRGKSSYEQYF; cdr3_nt: TGCAGCGTTGTTCGGGGAAAGAGCTCCTACGAGCAGTACTTC; clone_size: NA; v_call: TRBV29-1; cdr3_length: 14; j_call: TRBJ2-7; d_call: NA
cdr3_aa: CASSGDGFSGNTIYF; cdr3_nt: TGTGCCAGCAGTGGAGACGGCTTCTCTGGAAACACCATATATTTT; clone_size: NA; v_call: TRBV2; cdr3_length: 15; j_call: TRBJ1-3; d_call: NA
cdr3_aa: CASSSGSSYEQYF; cdr3_nt: TGCGCCAGCAGCTCTGGGAGCTCCTACGAGCAGTACTTC; clone_size: NA; v_call: TRBV5-1; cdr3_length: 13; j_call: TRBJ2-7; d_call: NA
cdr3_aa: CASSQGMWVDTF; cdr3_nt: TGTGCCAGCAGCCAAGGAATGTGGGTGGACACCTTC; clone_size: NA; v_call: TRBV3-1/TRBV3-2; cdr3_length: 12; j_call: TRBJ1-2; d_call: NA
cdr3_aa: CASSSRGPAGGGEQYF; cdr3_nt: TGTGCCAGCAGCTCTAGAGGTCCAGCGGGAGGGGGAGAGCAGTACTTC; clone_size: NA; v_call: TRBV7-2; cdr3_length: 16; j_call: TRBJ2-7; d_call: TRBD2
cdr3_aa: CAISEGGGATDTQYF; cdr3_nt: TGTGCCATCAGTGAAGGCGGGGGGGCCACAGATACGCAGTATTTT; clone_size: NA; v_call: TRBV10-3; cdr3_length: 15; j_call: TRBJ2-3; d_call: TRBD2
cdr3_aa: CASSFKGPDTQYF; cdr3_nt: TGTGCCAGCAGTTTTAAGGGTCCAGATACGCAGTATTTT; clone_size: NA; v_call: TRBV12-3/TRBV12-4; cdr3_length: 13; j_call: TRBJ2-3; d_call: NA
cdr3_aa: CASSFTAFGELFF; cdr3_nt: TGTGCCAGCAGCTTCACTGCGTTCGGGGAGCTGTTTTTT; clone_size: NA; v_call: TRBV3-1/TRBV3-2; cdr3_length: 13; j_call: TRBJ2-2; d_call: NA
cdr3_aa: CASSPTIDSGNTIYF; cdr3_nt: TGTGCCAGCTCACCAACAATTGACTCTGGAAACACCATATATTTT; clone_size: NA; v_call: TRBV18; cdr3_length: 15; j_call: TRBJ1-3; d_call: NA
cdr3_aa: CASSYSYGVSEGYTF; cdr3_nt: TGTGCCAGCAGTTACTCATACGGGGTGTCGGAGGGCTACACCTTC; clone_size: once; v_call: TRBV6-5; cdr3_length: 15; j_call: TRBJ1-2; d_call: NA
cdr3_aa: CASSLERLAYDEQFF; cdr3_nt: TGTGCCAGCAGCTTAGAAAGACTAGCGTATGATGAGCAGTTCTTC; clone_size: NA; v_call: TRBV7-2; cdr3_length: 15; j_call: TRBJ2-1; d_call: TRBD2
cdr3_aa: CASSEWPDRGETQYF; cdr3_nt: TGTGCCAGCAGTGAATGGCCGGACAGGGGGGAGACCCAGTACTTC; clone_size: NA; v_call: TRBV6-1; cdr3_length: 15; j_call: TRBJ2-5; d_call: TRBD1
cdr3_aa: CASSLADSPYEQYF; cdr3_nt: TGCGCCAGCAGCTTGGCGGACAGTCCCTACGAGCAGTACTTC; clone_size: NA; v_call: TRBV5-1; cdr3_length: 14; j_call: TRBJ2-7; d_call: NA
cdr3_aa: CASSLIPKPTGGKETQYF; cdr3_nt: TGCGCCAGCAGCTTGATCCCAAAGCCGACAGGGGGAAAAGAGACCCAGTACTTC; clone_size: NA; v_call: TRBV5-1; cdr3_length: 18; j_call: TRBJ2-5; d_call: TRBD1